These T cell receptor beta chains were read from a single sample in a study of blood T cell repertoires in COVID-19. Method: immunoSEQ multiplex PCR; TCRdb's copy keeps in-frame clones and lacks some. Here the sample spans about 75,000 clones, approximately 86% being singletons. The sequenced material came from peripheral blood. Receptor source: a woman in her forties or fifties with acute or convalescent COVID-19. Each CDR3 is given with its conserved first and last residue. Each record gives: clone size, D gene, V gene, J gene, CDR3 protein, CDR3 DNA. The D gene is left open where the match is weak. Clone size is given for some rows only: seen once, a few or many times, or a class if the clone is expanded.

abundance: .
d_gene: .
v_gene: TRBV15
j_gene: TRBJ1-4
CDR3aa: CATSGTVGAGEKLFF
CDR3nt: TGTGCCACCAGCGGAACGGTGGGCGCGGGGGAAAAACTGTTTTTT

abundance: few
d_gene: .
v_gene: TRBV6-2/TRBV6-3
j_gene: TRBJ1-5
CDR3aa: CASSLNSNQPQHF
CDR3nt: TGTGCCAGCAGCCTAAATAGCAATCAGCCCCAGCATTTT

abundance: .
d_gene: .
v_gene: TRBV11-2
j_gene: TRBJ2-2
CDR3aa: CASSVDPGGTTKSGELFF
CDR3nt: TGTGCCAGCAGCGTCGACCCCGGGGGGACAACGAAGTCCGGGGAGCTGTTTTTT

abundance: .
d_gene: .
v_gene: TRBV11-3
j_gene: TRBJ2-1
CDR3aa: CASSLGRTYNEQFF
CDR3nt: TGTGCCAGCAGCTTAGGACGGACTTACAATGAGCAGTTCTTC

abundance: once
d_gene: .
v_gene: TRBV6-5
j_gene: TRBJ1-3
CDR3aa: CASSYDSGNTIYF
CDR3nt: TGTGCCAGCAGTTACGACAGTGGAAACACCATATATTTT

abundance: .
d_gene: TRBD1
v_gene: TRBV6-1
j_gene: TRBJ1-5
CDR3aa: CASREAGTGGINQPQHF
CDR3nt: TGTGCCAGCAGGGAAGCCGGGACAGGGGGCATAAATCAGCCCCAGCATTTT

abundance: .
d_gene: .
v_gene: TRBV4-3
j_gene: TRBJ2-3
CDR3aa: CASSQDRAIGTDTQYF
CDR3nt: TGCGCCAGCAGCCAAGATCGAGCGATCGGCACAGATACGCAGTATTTT

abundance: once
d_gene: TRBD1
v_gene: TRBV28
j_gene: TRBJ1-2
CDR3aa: CASTEDRPGGYTF
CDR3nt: TGTGCCAGCACCGAGGACAGGCCCGGCGGCTACACCTTC

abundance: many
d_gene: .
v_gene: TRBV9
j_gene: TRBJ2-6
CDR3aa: CASSQGGSGANVLTF
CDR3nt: TGTGCCAGCAGCCAAGGGGGCTCTGGGGCCAACGTCCTGACTTTC

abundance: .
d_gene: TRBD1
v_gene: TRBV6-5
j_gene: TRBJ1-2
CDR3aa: CASSYRGQGPYGYTF
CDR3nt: TGTGCCAGCAGTTACAGAGGACAGGGGCCTTATGGCTACACCTTC

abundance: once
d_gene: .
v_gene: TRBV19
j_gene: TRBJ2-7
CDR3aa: CASSMRSIDPLEQYF
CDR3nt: TGTGCCAGTAGTATGCGGTCAATAGATCCCCTCGAGCAGTACTTC

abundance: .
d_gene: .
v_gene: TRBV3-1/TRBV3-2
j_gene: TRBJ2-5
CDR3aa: CASSQDSFRQGKETQYF
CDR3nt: TGTGCCAGCAGCCAAGATTCCTTTCGGCAGGGGAAAGAGACCCAGTACTTC

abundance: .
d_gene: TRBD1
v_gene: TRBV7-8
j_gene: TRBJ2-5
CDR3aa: CASSSRDRGETQYF
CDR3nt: TGTGCCAGCAGTTCCCGGGACAGGGGCGAGACCCAGTACTTC

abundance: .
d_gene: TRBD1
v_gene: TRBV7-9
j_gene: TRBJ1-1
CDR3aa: CASSFYRGQNTEAFF
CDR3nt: TGTGCCAGCAGCTTTTACAGGGGGCAGAACACTGAAGCTTTCTTT

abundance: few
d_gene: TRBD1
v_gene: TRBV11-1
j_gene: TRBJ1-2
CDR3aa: CASSPYRGRMSYGYTF
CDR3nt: TGTGCCAGCAGCCCATACAGGGGGAGGATGAGCTATGGCTACACCTTC

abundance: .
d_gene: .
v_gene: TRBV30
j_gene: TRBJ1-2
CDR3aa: CAWSINNYGYTF
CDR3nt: TGTGCCTGGAGTATCAATAACTATGGCTACACCTTC

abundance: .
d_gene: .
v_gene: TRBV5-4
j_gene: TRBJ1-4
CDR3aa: CASSLASGGEKLFF
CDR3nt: TGTGCCAGCAGCTTGGCGTCGGGAGGGGAAAAACTGTTTTTT

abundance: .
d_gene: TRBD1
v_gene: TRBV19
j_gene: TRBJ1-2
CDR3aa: CASSIDTGANYGYTF
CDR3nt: TGTGCCAGTAGTATAGACACAGGGGCTAACTATGGCTACACCTTC

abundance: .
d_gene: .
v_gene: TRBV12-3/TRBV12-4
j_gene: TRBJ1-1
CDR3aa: CASSPRGYTEAFF
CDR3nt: TGTGCCAGCAGTCCAAGGGGGTACACTGAAGCTTTCTTT

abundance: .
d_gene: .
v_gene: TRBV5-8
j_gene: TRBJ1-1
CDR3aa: CASSGITGLAFF
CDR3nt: TGTGCCAGCAGCGGTATTACAGGGTTAGCTTTCTTT

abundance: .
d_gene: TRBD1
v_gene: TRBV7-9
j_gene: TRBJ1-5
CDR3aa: CASSLDRGKEYSNQPQHF
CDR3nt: TGTGCCAGCAGCTTAGACAGGGGCAAAGAGTATAGCAATCAGCCCCAGCATTTT

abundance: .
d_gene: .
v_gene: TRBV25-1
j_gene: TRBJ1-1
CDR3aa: CASSRHLNTEAFF
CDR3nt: TGTGCCAGCAGCAGACACCTGAACACTGAAGCTTTCTTT

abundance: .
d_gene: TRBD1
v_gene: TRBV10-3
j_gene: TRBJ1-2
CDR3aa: CATEQGAGYGYTF
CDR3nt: TGTGCCACAGAACAGGGGGCTGGTTATGGCTACACCTTC

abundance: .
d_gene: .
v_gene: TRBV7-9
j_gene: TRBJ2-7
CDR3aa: CASSPAYEQYF
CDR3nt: TGTGCCAGCAGCCCGGCCTACGAGCAGTACTTC

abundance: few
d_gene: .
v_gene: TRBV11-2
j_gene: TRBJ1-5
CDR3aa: CASSRQNNQPQHF
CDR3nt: TGTGCCAGCAGCCGCCAGAACAATCAGCCCCAGCATTTT

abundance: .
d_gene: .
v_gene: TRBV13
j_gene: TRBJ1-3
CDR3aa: CASSRGTYGNTIYF
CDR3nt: TGTGCCAGCAGCAGAGGGACATACGGAAACACCATATATTTT

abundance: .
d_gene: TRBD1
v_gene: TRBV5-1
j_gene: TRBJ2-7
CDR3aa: CASRRDSESSYEQYF
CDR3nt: TGCGCCAGCAGGAGGGACAGCGAGAGCTCCTACGAGCAGTACTTC

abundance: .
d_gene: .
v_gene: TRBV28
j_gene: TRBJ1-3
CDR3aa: CASSLRGALGNTIYF
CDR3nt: TGTGCCAGCAGTTTGCGAGGTGCGCTGGGAAACACCATATATTTT

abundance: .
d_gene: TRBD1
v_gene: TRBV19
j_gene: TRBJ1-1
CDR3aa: CASSIWGQVGTEAFF
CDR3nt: TGTGCCAGTAGTATTTGGGGACAGGTGGGCACTGAAGCTTTCTTT